Below, 8 T cell receptor beta chains from the same sample are listed, as sequenced in a study of T cell repertoires in breast cancer. A second nested PCR with blocking oligonucleotides suppressed unpaired genes. TCRdb called the emulsion pairing reads again in MiXCR, with one record for every CDR3 protein. The table has some 37,000 distinct CDR3 sequences, 45% seen once. Primers covering all TCR V genes were used in emulsion RT-PCR on CD8+ T cells. The sample consisted of CD8+ T cells. The receptors originated from a pool of human donors with breast cancer or a healthy control (not recorded which).

J is TRBJ1-1 and V is TRBV5-1; D gene unclear. The CDR3 has 16 residues. V gave up 0 bases and J gave up 0 bases, with 12 bases separating them. From germline, CDR1 is SGHRS and CDR2 YFSETQ. In DNA form, the CDR3 reads TGCGCCAGCAGCTTGGGGTACACTGCGATGAACACTGAAGCTTTCTTT. Translated, it gives CASSLGYTAMNTEAFF.

This clonotype was counted a few times. The chain couples TRBV7-9 to TRBJ1-5; 7 bases match TRBD1. This CDR3 comprises 14 residues. Trimming removed 4 bases from V and 2 bases from J; junction bases left unmatched: 2. CDR1 is SEHNR, CDR2 FQNEAQ, per germline (reference sequence). The CDR3 bases are TGTGCCAGCAGCTCAACAGGGGGCAATCAGCCCCAGCATTTT. Translation: CASSSTGGNQPQHF.

The V call is TRBV15, the J call TRBJ2-2; D tentatively reads TRBD1 or TRBD2 (5 bases each). The germline gives CDR1 LNHNV, CDR2 YYDKDF (reference sequence). V was cut by 4 bases and J by 7 bases, with 13 bases left in between. The length of the CDR3 is 14 residues. The CDR3 DNA follows: TGTGCCACCAGCATCCGGGACCGGCTCGGGGAGCTGTTTTTT. Translation: CATSIRDRLGELFF.

This clonotype turned up a few times. V gene TRBV2 combines with J gene TRBJ2-1, with TRBD2 matching over 7 bases. J lost 8 bases, V lost 0 bases, and 10 bases had no gene match. The germline V gene has CDR1 SNHLY and CDR2 FYNNEI. This CDR3 contains 16 residues. CDR3 in amino acids: CASSEADGREYYEQFF. The CDR3 DNA follows: TGTGCCAGCAGTGAAGCGGACGGGCGGGAGTACTATGAGCAGTTCTTC.

The chain carries TRBV29-1 and TRBJ2-7; no clear D. The CDR3 covers 10 residues. The V end lost 0 bases, the J end lost 6 bases, and 3 bases lay between the germline ends. Germline lookup yields CDR1 SQVTM and CDR2 ANQGSEA. In nucleotides, the CDR3 is TGCAGCGTTGAAGAGGGCGAGCAGTACTTC. Its protein product is CSVEEGEQYF.

This clonotype was detected once. The junction shows a germline mismatch at one end, possibly a read error. The chain carries TRBV7-9 and TRBJ1-1; D unresolved. The V gene's germline CDR1 is SEHNR and CDR2 FQNEAQ (reference sequence). This CDR3 region has 12 residues. The CDR3 reads CSSSLGNTEAFF. The CDR3 bases are TGTTCCAGCAGCTTAGGAAACACTGAAGCTTTCTTT.

This clonotype was seen ten or more times. The V and J genes are TRBV27 and TRBJ1-5; 7 nucleotides match TRBD1. This CDR3 has 14 amino acids. Unmatched junction bases numbered 3, after V lost 3 bases and J lost 4 bases. From germline, CDR1 is MNHEY and CDR2 SMNVEV (reference sequence). In nucleotides, the CDR3 is TGTGCCAGCAGTTTCAACAGGGGTAATCAGCCCCAGCATTTT. It codes for CASSFNRGNQPQHF.

A note on this clonotype: A much more abundant neighbour one base away suggests this may be a read error. The chain uses TRBV6-2 or TRBV6-3 and TRBJ1-2; D unresolved. V was shortened by 5 bases and J by 7 bases, with 8 bases between the two germline ends. In germline, CDR1 is MNHEY, CDR2 SVGEGT. This CDR3 comprises 11 residues. CDR3 bases: TGTGCCAGCAGTGCGTTGACTGGCTACACCTTC. Amino acid sequence: CASSALTGYTF.